These 3 T cell receptor beta chains were sequenced from one sample in a study of blood T cell repertoires in COVID-19. Using immunoSEQ multiplex PCR, the repertoire was profiled, and TCRdb retains in-frame clones only, with some absent. Of some 330,000 clones listed, roughly 91% are singletons. Specimen: peripheral blood. Every receptor here comes from a woman in her twenties or thirties with COVID-19, enrolled during active disease.

CDR3 DNA sequence: TGTGCCAGCAGCTTAGAGGGGGCCGTTCGTCAAGAGCAGTTCTTC. Protein product: CASSLEGAVRQEQFF. The J gene is TRBJ2-1, the V gene TRBV7-9; 7 nucleotides line up with TRBD1. V was clipped by 1 base and J by 10 bases; unmatched bases: 10. The CDR3 runs to 15 residues. Germline V gene sequence: CDR1 SEHNR, CDR2 FQNEAQ (reference sequence).

In DNA form, the CDR3 reads TGTGCCAGCAGCATAAGATCGGACAGGGGGTTCCTGAACACCGGGGAGCTGTTTTTT. Encoded protein: CASSIRSDRGFLNTGELFF. The rearrangement joins TRBV5-5 to TRBJ2-2, with 10 bases aligning to TRBD1. V lost 4 bases, J lost 1 base, and 13 bases stayed unmatched. Germline CDR1 SGHKS, CDR2 YYEKEE (reference sequence). The CDR3 totals 19 residues.

CDR3 residues: CASSLRGGWTEAFF. Here the CDR3 DNA reads TGTGCCAGCAGCTTGAGGGGGGGATGGACTGAAGCTTTCTTT. The V call is TRBV11-2, the J call TRBJ1-1; TRBD1 is a possible D gene (6 bases). There are 14 residues in the CDR3. V was shortened by 3 bases and J by 5 bases, with 13 bases between the two germline ends. The germline CDR1 and CDR2 sequences are SGHAT and FQNNGV.